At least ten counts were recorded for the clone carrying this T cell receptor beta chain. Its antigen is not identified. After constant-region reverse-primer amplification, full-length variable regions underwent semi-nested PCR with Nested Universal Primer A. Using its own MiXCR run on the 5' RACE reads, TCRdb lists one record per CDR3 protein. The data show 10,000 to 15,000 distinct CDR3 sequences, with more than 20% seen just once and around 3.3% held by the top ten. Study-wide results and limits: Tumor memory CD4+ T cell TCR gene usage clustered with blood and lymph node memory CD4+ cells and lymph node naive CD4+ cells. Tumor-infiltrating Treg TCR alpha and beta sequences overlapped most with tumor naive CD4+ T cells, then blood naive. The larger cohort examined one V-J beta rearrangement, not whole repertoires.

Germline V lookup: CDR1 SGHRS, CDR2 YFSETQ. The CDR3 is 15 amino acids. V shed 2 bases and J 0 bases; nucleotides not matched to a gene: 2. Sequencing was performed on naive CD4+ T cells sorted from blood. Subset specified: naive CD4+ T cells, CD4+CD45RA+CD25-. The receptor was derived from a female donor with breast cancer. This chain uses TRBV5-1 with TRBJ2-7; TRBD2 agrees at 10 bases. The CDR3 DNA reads TGCGCCAGCAGCTTAGGACTAGCGGACTCCTACGAGCAGTACTTC. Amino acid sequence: CASSLGLADSYEQYF.